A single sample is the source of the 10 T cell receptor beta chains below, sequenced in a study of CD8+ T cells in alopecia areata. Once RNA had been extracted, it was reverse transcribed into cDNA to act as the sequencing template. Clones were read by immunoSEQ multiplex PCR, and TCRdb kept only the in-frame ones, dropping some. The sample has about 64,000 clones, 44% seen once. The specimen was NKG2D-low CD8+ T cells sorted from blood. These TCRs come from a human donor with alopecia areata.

CDR3 loop: CASSSAGGLAVEADTQYF. The DNA for the CDR3 is TGTGCCAGCAGCTCCGCAGGGGGACTAGCGGTAGAAGCAGATACGCAGTATTTT. The genes are TRBV11-2 and TRBJ2-3; 11 positions match TRBD2. V was clipped by 4 bases and J by 4 bases; unmatched bases: 13. The CDR3 is made up of 18 amino acids. Germline values: CDR1 SGHAT, CDR2 FQNNGV. The variable domain in full, with the rest retrieved from reference TRBV11-2 and TRBJ2-3, is EAGVAQSPRYKIIEKRQSVAFWCNPISGHATLYWYQQILGQGPKLLIQFQNNGVVDDSQLPKDRFSAERLKGVDSTLKIQPAKLEDSAVYLCASSSAGGLAVEADTQYFGPGTRLTVL.

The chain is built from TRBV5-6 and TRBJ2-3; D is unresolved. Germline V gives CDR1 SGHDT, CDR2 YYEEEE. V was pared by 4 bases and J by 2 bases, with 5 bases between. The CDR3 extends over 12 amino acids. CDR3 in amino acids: CASSRYTDTQYF. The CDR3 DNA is TGTGCCAGCAGCCGTTACACAGATACGCAGTATTTT.

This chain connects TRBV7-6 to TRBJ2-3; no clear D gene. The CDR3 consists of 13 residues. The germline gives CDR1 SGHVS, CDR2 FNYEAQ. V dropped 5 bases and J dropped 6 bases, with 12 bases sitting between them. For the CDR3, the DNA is TGTGCCAGCAGCCGAGGACCCCTGGATACGCAGTATTTT. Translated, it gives CASSRGPLDTQYF.

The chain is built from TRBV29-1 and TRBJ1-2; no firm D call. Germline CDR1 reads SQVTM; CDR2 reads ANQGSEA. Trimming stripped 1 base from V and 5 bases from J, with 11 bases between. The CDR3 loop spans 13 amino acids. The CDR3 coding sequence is TGCAGCGTTGAAGGCGGGGTCCCTTATGGCTACACCTTC. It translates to CSVEGGVPYGYTF. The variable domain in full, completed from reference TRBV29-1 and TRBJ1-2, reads SAVISQKPSRDICQRGTSLTIQCQVDSQVTMMFWYRQQPGQSLTLIATANQGSEATYESGFVIDKFPISRPNLTFSTLTVSNMSPEDSSIYLCSVEGGVPYGYTFGSGTRLTVV.

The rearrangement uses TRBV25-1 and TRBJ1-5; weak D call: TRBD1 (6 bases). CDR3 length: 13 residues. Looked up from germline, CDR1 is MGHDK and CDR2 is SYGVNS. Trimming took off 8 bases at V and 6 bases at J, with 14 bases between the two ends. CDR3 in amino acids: CASGMGGAQPQHF. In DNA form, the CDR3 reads TGTGCCAGCGGCATGGGGGGGGCTCAGCCCCAGCATTTT.

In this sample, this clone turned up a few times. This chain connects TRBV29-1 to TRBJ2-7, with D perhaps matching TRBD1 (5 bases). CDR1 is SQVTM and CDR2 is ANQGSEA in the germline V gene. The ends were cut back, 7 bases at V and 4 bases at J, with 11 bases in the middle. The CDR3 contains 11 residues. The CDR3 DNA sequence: TGCAGCGCCCTCGACAGTTACGAGCAGTACTTC. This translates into CSALDSYEQYF.

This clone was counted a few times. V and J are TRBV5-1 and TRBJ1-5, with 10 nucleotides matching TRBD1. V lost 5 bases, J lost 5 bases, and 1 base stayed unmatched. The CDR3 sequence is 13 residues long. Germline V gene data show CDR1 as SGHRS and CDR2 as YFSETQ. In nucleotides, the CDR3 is TGCGCCAGCAGGACAGGGGGCGATCAGCCCCAGCATTTT. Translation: CASRTGGDQPQHF.

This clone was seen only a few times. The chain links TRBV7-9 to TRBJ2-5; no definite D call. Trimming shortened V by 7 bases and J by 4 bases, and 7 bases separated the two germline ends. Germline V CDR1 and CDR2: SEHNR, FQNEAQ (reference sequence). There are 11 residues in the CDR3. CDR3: CASTLGETQYF. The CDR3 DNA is TGTGCCAGCACCCTGGGAGAGACCCAGTACTTC.

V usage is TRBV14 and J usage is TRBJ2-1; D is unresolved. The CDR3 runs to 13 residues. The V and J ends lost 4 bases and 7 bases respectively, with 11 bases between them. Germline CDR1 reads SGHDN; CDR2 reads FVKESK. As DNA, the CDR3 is TGTGCCAGCAGCCTTTACGGGCGGAATGAGCAGTTCTTC. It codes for CASSLYGRNEQFF.

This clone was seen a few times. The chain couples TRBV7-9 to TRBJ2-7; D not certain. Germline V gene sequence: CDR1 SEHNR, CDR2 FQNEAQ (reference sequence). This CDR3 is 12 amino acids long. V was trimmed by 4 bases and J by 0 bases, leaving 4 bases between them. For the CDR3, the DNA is TGTGCCAGCAGCTCCCACTCCTACGAGCAGTACTTC. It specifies CASSSHSYEQYF.